These 20 T cell receptor beta chains were all obtained from the same sample, sequenced in a study of immune characteristics of hereditary and idiopathic chronic pancreatitis. Using immunoSEQ multiplex PCR, the repertoire was profiled, and TCRdb retains in-frame clones only, with some absent. The profile covers fewer than 10,000 clones, with around 75% appearing a single time and approximately 14% taken by the ten largest. Patients having total pancreatectomy with islet autotransplantation provided the chronic pancreatitis pancreas tissue. Sequenced material: pancreas tissue with idiopathic chronic pancreatitis. The receptors were gathered from a human donor with chronic pancreatitis.

The chain is built from TRBV6-6 and TRBJ2-3; D might be TRBD2 (5 bases). Germline assignment: CDR1 MNHNY and CDR2 SVGAGI (reference sequence). Between the trimmed V and J ends, which lost 5 bases and 2 bases, there was a span of 17 bases. This CDR3 contains 16 residues. Written as DNA, the CDR3 is TGTGCCAGCAGTCCGTCGGATTGGGGAGACACAGATACGCAGTATTTT. Translated, it gives CASSPSDWGDTDTQYF.

The chain uses TRBV3-1 (or the pseudogene TRBV3-2) and TRBJ2-5; D gene uncertain. Per the germline V gene, CDR1 is LGHDT and CDR2 is YNNKEL (reference sequence). Trimming took off 4 bases at V and 1 base at J, with 4 bases between the two ends. This CDR3 is built from 12 residues. The CDR3 nucleotides read TGTGCCAGCAGCCTATTCCAAGAGACCCAGTACTTC. As protein: CASSLFQETQYF.

Details on this clone: This sample includes further DNA sequences coding for the same CDR3. CDR3 sequence: CASSLSRGRGEQYV. DNA of the CDR3: TGTGCCAGCAGCTTATCGCGGGGGCGGGGGGAGCAGTACGTC. The chain links TRBV7-9 to TRBJ2-7; perhaps TRBD2 as D (7 bases). CDR1 SEHNR and CDR2 FQNEAQ come from the germline V gene (reference sequence). The CDR3 consists of 14 residues. V lost 2 bases, J lost 7 bases, and 15 bases lay in between.

This clone appeared once. The genes are TRBV9 and TRBJ1-1; 8 bases fit TRBD1. The CDR3 runs to 15 residues. Germline CDR1 and CDR2: SGDLS and YYNGEE. With 2 bases clipped from V and 0 bases from J, the junction kept 3 bases outside the gene matches. In nucleotides, the CDR3 is TGTGCCAGCAGCGTCTACAGGGGGGTGAACACTGAAGCTTTCTTT. Protein product: CASSVYRGVNTEAFF.

The chain carries TRBV5-1 and TRBJ1-3, with D tentatively TRBD1 (5 bases). The CDR3 loop spans 16 amino acids. CDR1 is SGHRS and CDR2 is YFSETQ in the germline V gene. Trimming took off 4 bases at V and 0 bases at J, with 14 bases between the two ends. CDR3 sequence: CASSGKDSGSGNTIYF. The DNA of the CDR3 is TGCGCCAGCAGCGGTAAAGACAGTGGCTCTGGAAACACCATATATTTT. Supplemented by reference TRBV5-1 and TRBJ1-3, the full variable domain reads KAGVTQTPRYLIKTRGQQVTLSCSPISGHRSVSWYQQTPGQGLQFLFEYFSETQRNKGNFPGRFSGRQFSNSRSEMNVSTLELGDSALYLCASSGKDSGSGNTIYFGEGSWLTVV.

This clone turned up a few times. As DNA, the CDR3 is TGTGCCAGCTCACCAGCCGGGACAGGGAACACTGAAGCTTTCTTT. The encoded protein is CASSPAGTGNTEAFF. The chain joins TRBV18 to TRBJ1-1, with TRBD1 identical over 8 bases. The V gene end was trimmed by 2 bases and the J gene end by 1 base; junction bases not matched to a gene: 3. CDR1 is KGHSH, CDR2 LQKENI, per germline. The CDR3 extends over 15 amino acids.

The V call is TRBV18, the J call TRBJ2-3; possibly TRBD2 for D (6 bases). V lost 4 bases to trimming and J lost 1 base, with 15 bases between them. The V gene's germline CDR1 is KGHSH and CDR2 LQKENI. The CDR3 runs 16 residues. CDR3 sequence reads: CASSRAGGAGTDTQYF. CDR3 coding DNA: TGTGCCAGCTCACGGGCAGGCGGGGCCGGCACAGATACGCAGTATTTT.

The genes are TRBV6-5 and TRBJ2-3; TRBD2 matches 9 bases. CDR1 and CDR2 from the germline V gene are MNHEY and SVGAGI. The CDR3 has 16 amino acids. After removal of 0 bases from V and 4 bases from J, the junction contained 5 bases not matched to a gene. The CDR3 is CASSYSASGGPDTQYF. The CDR3 DNA follows: TGTGCCAGCAGTTACTCTGCCAGCGGGGGGCCAGATACGCAGTATTTT.

The CDR3 DNA reads TGTGCCAGCAGTTTATACCGCGGTGAAAAACTGTTTTTT. Translated: CASSLYRGEKLFF. The chain carries TRBV12-3 or TRBV12-4 and TRBJ1-4, with D hard to call. The CDR3 sequence is 13 residues long. V was pared by 2 bases and J by 7 bases, with 8 bases between.

This clone showed up just once. The chain links TRBV28 to TRBJ1-3; 7 bases match TRBD1. The length of the CDR3 is 14 residues. The ends lost 5 bases at V and 4 bases at J; junction bases unmatched: 5. Germline CDR1 and CDR2: MDHEN and SYDVKM. The CDR3 nucleotides read TGTGCCAGCAGTATGGGACAGCGCGGAAACACCATATATTTT. Its protein product is CASSMGQRGNTIYF. The full variable domain, rest sourced from reference TRBV28 and TRBJ1-3, is DVKVTQSSRYLVKRTGEKVFLECVQDMDHENMFWYRQDPGLGLRLIYFSYDVKMKEKGDIPEGYSVSREKKERFSLILESASTNQTSMYLCASSMGQRGNTIYFGEGSWLTVV.

The J gene is TRBJ1-6, the V gene TRBV3-1 (or the pseudogene TRBV3-2); possible D gene TRBD1, 5 bases. This CDR3 contains 15 residues. Per the germline V gene, CDR1 is LGHDT and CDR2 is YNNKEL (reference sequence). Trimming took 1 base from V and 7 from J, leaving 11 bases between them. The CDR3: CASSQGARVNSPLHF. The DNA of the CDR3 is TGTGCCAGCAGCCAAGGGGCCAGGGTAAATTCACCCCTCCACTTT.

CDR3 protein: CASSASGTSDTDTQYF. In DNA, the CDR3 is TGTGCCAGCAGCGCGTCCGGGACTAGCGATACAGATACGCAGTATTTT. This chain connects TRBV9 to TRBJ2-3; 10 bases map to TRBD2. V lost 3 bases, J lost 3 bases, and 7 bases stayed unmatched. This CDR3 has 16 amino acids. Germline CDR1 reads SGDLS; CDR2 reads YYNGEE.

The chain uses TRBV7-8 and TRBJ2-6, with D perhaps assigned TRBD1 or TRBD2 (6 bases each). Germline CDR1 is SGHVS and CDR2 is FQNEAQ. This CDR3 region has 19 residues. V was pared by 3 bases and J by 1 base, with 19 bases between. This CDR3 is CASSLGRGTILSGANVLTF. In DNA, the CDR3 is TGTGCCAGCAGCTTGGGCCGCGGGACAATCTTATCTGGGGCCAACGTCCTGACTTTC.

V and J are TRBV30 and TRBJ1-3; 10 bases are shared with TRBD1. This CDR3 region has 14 residues. CDR1 is GTSNPN and CDR2 is SVGIG in the germline V gene (reference sequence). V lost 5 bases, J lost 1 base, and 2 bases stayed unmatched. The CDR3 loop reads CAWQDRGSGNTIYF. The CDR3 DNA follows: TGTGCCTGGCAGGACAGGGGGTCTGGAAACACCATATATTTT.

V gene TRBV5-8 combines with J gene TRBJ2-7; D is possibly TRBD1 (6 bases). From germline, CDR1 is SGHTS and CDR2 YDEGEE. This CDR3 has 16 amino acids. V was shortened by 3 bases and J by 4 bases, with 20 bases between the two germline ends. CDR3 loop: CASSSNTGSGRYEQYF. The CDR3, as DNA: TGTGCCAGCAGCTCCAATACAGGGTCTGGTCGATACGAGCAGTACTTC.

V gene TRBV19 combines with J gene TRBJ1-6; the match to TRBD1 covers 8 bases. The CDR3 is made up of 15 amino acids. CDR1 is LNHDA and CDR2 is SQIVND in the germline V gene (reference sequence). J gave up 6 bases and V 6 bases, and 7 bases lay outside the gene matches. The CDR3 is CASRRVTGVNSPLHF. In DNA form, the CDR3 reads TGTGCCAGTAGGCGAGTGACAGGGGTTAATTCACCCCTCCACTTT. Using reference TRBV19 and TRBJ1-6 for the parts outside the CDR3, the full variable domain is DGGITQSPKYLFRKEGQNVTLSCEQNLNHDAMYWYRQDPGQGLRLIYYSQIVNDFQKGDIAEGYSVSREKKESFPLTVTSAQKNPTAFYLCASRRVTGVNSPLHFGNGTRLTVT.

This clone has only one observation. J is TRBJ2-1 and V is TRBV7-9, with TRBD2 matching over 8 bases. CDR3 length: 14 residues. Trimming cost V 1 base and J 12 bases; bases outside gene matches: 8. The germline V gene has CDR1 SEHNR and CDR2 FQNEAQ (reference sequence). The CDR3 DNA reads TGTGCCAGCAGCTTAGAGCGGGGGCCCGTTACGCAGTTCTTC. This translates into CASSLERGPVTQFF.

The J gene is TRBJ1-6, the V gene TRBV10-3, with D uncertain. This CDR3 has 13 residues. With 5 bases removed from V and 7 bases from J, the gap between germline ends came to 9 bases. The germline V gene has CDR1 ENHRY and CDR2 SYGVKD. The CDR3 protein is CAISRIANSPLHF. The CDR3, as DNA: TGTGCCATCAGTAGAATTGCGAATTCACCCCTCCACTTT.

The chain joins TRBV30 to TRBJ1-2, with D tentatively TRBD1 (6 bases). The CDR3 length is 16 residues. The ends were cut back, 6 bases at V and 8 bases at J, with 28 bases in the middle. Germline CDR1 reads GTSNPN; CDR2 reads SVGIG (reference sequence). Here the CDR3 DNA reads TGTGCCTGTACAGGGCCAGGGATGATGCTAACGAAGGGCTACACCTTC. It specifies CACTGPGMMLTKGYTF.

The chain links TRBV12-5 to TRBJ2-1; 8 bases fit TRBD1. Germline assignment: CDR1 LGHNT and CDR2 FRNRAP. Trimming took 0 bases from V and 4 from J; bases not matched to a gene: 8. The CDR3 is made up of 17 amino acids. For the CDR3, the DNA is TGTGCTAGTGGTTTGGTACTTTTGCAGGGGGCTTACAATGAGCAGTTCTTC. Translation gives CASGLVLLQGAYNEQFF.